This T cell receptor beta chain derives from a study of cytomegalovirus exposure and HLA in healthy donors. As concerns this clone: The target antigen is unknown.

Trimming removed 8 bases from V and 3 bases from J; junction bases left unmatched: 12. Germline CDR1 reads SGHVS; CDR2 reads FNYEAQ. This CDR3 comprises 16 residues. Broader study findings: Across donors, most TCRs were seen rarely, yet some public ones were widespread. Cytomegalovirus association was listed for approximately 160 TCR beta chains.

The table came from immunoSEQ multiplex PCR; TCRdb's copy has only in-frame clones and leaves some out. In the table there are 59,000 or so clones, 75% to 90% of which are singletons. This sequence joins TRBV7-6 and TRBJ1-2; 10 bases are shared with TRBD1. The TCR was taken from a woman aged 18-30 years in good health and CMV-seronegative. Sequences were obtained from PBMCs. The CDR3 spells CASGGPSGQGYYGYTF. The CDR3 DNA reads as TGTGCCAGCGGGGGACCCTCGGGACAGGGGTACTATGGCTACACCTTC.